What follows is one TCR beta chain and its context. This record belongs to a study of blood T cell repertoires in COVID-19. Study overall: Sources were T cells, B-cell-depleted T cells, or PBMCs; the material itself was cDNA or gDNA.

TCRdb's table, derived via immunoSEQ multiplex PCR, lists solely in-frame clones and lacks some. This sample carries 150,000 or so clones, about 87% of them seen once, and the ten largest clones take around 6.1%. The CDR3 loop spans 13 amino acids. Looked up from germline, CDR1 is SGHNT and CDR2 is YYREEE (reference sequence). Deletions cut 3 bases from V and 8 bases from J, with 14 bases between. The V gene is TRBV5-4, the J gene TRBJ1-1; D gene uncertain. This sequence originates from a man at least 80 years old with acute or convalescent COVID-19. The sequencing sample was made of peripheral blood. The CDR3: CASSSRTVSEAFF. CDR3 nucleotides: TGTGCCAGCAGCTCCCGAACGGTTTCCGAAGCTTTCTTT.